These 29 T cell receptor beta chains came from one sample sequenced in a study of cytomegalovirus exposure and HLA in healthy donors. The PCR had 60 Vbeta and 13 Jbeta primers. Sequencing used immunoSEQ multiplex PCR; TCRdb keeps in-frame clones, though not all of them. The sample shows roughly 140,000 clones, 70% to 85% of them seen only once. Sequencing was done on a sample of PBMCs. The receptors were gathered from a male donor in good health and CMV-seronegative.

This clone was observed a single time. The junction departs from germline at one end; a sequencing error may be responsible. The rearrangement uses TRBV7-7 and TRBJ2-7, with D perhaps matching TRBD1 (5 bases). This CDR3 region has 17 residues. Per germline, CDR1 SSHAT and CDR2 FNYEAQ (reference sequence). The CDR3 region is CASSPYPKGRGSYEQYF. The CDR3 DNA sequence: TGTGCTAGCAGCCCCTATCCCAAGGGAAGGGGATCCTACGAGCAGTACTTC.

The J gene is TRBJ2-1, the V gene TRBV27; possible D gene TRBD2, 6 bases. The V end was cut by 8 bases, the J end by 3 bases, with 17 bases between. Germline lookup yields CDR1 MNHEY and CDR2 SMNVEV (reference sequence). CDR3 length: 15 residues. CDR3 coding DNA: TGTGCCAGCCGGGAGAGAGGCGGGATCTACAATGAGCAGTTCTTC. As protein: CASRERGGIYNEQFF.

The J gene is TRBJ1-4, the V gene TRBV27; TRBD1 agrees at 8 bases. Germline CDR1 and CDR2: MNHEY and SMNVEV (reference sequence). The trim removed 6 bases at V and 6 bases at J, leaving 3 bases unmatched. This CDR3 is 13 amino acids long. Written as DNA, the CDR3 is TGTGCCAGCAGCCCGGACAGGGATGAAAAACTGTTTTTT. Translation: CASSPDRDEKLFF.

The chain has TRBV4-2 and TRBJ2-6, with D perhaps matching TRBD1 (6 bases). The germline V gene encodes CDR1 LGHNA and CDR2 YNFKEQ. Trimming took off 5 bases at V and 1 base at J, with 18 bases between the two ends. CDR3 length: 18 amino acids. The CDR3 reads CASSESGHTASGANVLTF. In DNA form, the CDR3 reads TGTGCCAGCAGCGAGTCGGGACATACGGCTTCTGGGGCCAACGTCCTGACTTTC.

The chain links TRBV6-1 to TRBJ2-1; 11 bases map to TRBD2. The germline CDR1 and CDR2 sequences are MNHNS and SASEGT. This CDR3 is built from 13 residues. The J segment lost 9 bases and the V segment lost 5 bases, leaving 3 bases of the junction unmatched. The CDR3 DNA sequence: TGTGCCAGCAGTACTAGCGGGAGTCTTGAGCAGTTCTTC. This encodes CASSTSGSLEQFF.

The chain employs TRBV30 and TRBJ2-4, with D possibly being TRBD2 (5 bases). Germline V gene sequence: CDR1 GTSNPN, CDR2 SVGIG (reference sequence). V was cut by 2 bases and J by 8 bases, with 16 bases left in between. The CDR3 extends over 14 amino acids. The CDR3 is CAWSFFEPGDIQYF. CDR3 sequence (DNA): TGTGCCTGGAGTTTTTTCGAACCCGGGGACATTCAGTACTTC.

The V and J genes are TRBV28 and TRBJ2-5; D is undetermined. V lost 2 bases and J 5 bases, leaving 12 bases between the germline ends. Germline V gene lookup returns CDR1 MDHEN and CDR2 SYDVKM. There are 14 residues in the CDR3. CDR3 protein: CASSLPPEVETQYF. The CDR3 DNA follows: TGTGCCAGCAGTTTACCCCCCGAGGTGGAGACCCAGTACTTC.

The DNA for the CDR3 is TGCGCCAGCAGCTCGTTGGGGGGACTGTCCTACGAGCAGTACTTC. It translates to CASSSLGGLSYEQYF. The chain joins TRBV5-1 to TRBJ2-7, with D possibly matching TRBD2 (6 bases). The CDR3 runs to 15 residues. Germline-derived CDR1 and CDR2 are SGHRS and YFSETQ. V was shortened by 3 bases and J by 1 base, with 14 bases between the two germline ends.

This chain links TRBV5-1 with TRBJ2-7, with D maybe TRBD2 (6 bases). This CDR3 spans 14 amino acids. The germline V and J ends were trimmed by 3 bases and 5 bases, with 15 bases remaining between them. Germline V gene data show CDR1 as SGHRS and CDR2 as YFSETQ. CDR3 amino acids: CASSWDGSPNEQYF. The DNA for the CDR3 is TGCGCCAGCAGCTGGGACGGGAGTCCCAACGAGCAGTACTTC.

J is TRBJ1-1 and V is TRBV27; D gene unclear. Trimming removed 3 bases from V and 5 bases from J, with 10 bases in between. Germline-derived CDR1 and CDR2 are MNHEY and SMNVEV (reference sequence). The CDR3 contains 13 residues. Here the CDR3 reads CASSFGESTEAFF. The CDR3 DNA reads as TGTGCCAGCAGTTTCGGGGAGTCAACTGAAGCTTTCTTT.

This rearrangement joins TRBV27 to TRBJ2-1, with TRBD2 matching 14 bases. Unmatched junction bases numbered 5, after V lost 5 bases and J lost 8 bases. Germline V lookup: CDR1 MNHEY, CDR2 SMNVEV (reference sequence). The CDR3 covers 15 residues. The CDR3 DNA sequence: TGTGCCAGCAGTGGGACTAGCGGGGGTGGTGATGAGCAGTTCTTC. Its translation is CASSGTSGGGDEQFF.

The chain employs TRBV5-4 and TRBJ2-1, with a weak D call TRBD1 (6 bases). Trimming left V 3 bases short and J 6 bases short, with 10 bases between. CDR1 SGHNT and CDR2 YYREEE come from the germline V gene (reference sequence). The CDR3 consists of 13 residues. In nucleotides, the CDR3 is TGTGCCAGCAGCTCACAGGGATTCAATGAGCAGTTCTTC. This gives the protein CASSSQGFNEQFF.

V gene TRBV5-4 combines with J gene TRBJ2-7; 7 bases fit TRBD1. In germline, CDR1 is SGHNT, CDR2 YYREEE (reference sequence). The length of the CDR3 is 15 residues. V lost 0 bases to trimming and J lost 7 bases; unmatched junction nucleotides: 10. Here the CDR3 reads CASSLVGHTGEEQYF. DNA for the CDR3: TGTGCCAGCAGCTTGGTAGGACATACAGGGGAGGAGCAGTACTTC.

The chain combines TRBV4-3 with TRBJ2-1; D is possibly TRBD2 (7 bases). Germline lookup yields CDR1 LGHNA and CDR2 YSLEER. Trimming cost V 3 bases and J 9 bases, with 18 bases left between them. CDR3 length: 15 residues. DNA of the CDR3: TGCGCCAGCAGCCAGGCCGGGGGCGGGAGCCCTGAGCAGTTCTTC. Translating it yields CASSQAGGGSPEQFF.

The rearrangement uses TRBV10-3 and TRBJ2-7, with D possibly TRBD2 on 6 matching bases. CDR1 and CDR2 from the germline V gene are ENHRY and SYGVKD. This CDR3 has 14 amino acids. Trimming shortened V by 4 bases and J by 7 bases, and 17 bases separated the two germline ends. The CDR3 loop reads CAISAGTGDREQYF. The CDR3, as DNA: TGTGCCATCAGTGCGGGAACGGGAGATCGGGAGCAGTACTTC.

The CDR3 sequence is CASRQGAGANVLTF. The CDR3, as DNA: TGCGCCAGCAGACAGGGGGCTGGGGCCAACGTCCTGACTTTC. This chain uses TRBV5-1 with TRBJ2-6; TRBD1 aligns across 8 bases. Germline CDR1 is SGHRS and CDR2 is YFSETQ. The trim removed 5 bases at V and 2 bases at J, leaving 0 bases unmatched. This CDR3 spans 14 amino acids.

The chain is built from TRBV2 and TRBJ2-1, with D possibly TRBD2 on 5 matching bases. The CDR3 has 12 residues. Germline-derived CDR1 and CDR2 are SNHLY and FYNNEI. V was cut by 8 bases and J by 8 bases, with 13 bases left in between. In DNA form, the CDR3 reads TGTGCCAGCCAACGGGGAATGGATGAGCAGTTCTTC. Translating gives CASQRGMDEQFF.

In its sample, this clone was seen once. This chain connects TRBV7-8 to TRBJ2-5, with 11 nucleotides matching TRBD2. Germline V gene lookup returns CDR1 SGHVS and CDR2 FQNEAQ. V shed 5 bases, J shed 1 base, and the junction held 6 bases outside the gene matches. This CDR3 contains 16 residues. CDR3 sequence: CASSPRTSGSQETQYF. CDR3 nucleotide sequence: TGTGCCAGCAGCCCCCGGACTAGCGGGTCCCAAGAGACCCAGTACTTC. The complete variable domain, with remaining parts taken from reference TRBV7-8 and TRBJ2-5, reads GAGVSQSPRYKVAKRGQDVALRCDPISGHVSLFWYQQALGQGPEFLTYFQNEAQLDKSGLPSDRFFAERPEGSVSTLKIQRTQQEDSAVYLCASSPRTSGSQETQYFGPGTRLLVL.

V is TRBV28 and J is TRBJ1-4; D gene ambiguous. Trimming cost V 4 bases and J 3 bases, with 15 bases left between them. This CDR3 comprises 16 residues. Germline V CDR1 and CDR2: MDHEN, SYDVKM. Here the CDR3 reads CASSSPWSGANEKLFF. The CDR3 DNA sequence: TGTGCCAGCAGTTCTCCATGGTCCGGGGCTAATGAAAAACTGTTTTTT.

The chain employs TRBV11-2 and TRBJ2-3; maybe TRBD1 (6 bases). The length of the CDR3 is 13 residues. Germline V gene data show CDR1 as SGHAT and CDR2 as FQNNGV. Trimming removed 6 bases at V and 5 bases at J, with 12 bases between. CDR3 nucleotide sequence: TGTGCCAGCAGGGACCAGGGGAGAGATACGCAGTATTTT. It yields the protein CASRDQGRDTQYF.

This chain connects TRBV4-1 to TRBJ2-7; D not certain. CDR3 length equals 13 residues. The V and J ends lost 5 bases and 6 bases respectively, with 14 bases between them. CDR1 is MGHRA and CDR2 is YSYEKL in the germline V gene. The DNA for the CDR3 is TGCGCCAGCAGCTACCGGGTAGGTGCCGAGCAGTACTTC. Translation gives CASSYRVGAEQYF.

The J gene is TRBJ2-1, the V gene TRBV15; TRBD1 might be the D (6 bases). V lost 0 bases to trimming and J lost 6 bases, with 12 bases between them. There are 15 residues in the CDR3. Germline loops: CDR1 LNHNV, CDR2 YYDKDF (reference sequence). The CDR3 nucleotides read TGTGCCACCAGCAGAGATCGAGGGGGTGGCAATGAGCAGTTCTTC. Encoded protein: CATSRDRGGGNEQFF.

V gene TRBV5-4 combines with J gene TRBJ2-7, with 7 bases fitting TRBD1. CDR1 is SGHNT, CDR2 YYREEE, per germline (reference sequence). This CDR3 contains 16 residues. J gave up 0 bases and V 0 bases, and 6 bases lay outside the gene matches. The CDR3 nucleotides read TGTGCCAGCAGCTTGGCCCGACAGGGAAGCTCCTACGAGCAGTACTTC. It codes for CASSLARQGSSYEQYF.

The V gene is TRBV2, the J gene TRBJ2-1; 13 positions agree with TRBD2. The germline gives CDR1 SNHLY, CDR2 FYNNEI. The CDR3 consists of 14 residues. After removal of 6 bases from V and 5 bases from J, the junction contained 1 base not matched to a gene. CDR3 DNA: TGTGCCAGCAGGGGACTAGCGGGGAACAATGAGCAGTTCTTC. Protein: CASRGLAGNNEQFF.

The CDR3 protein is CASSPGAGSGYTF. CDR3 in DNA: TGTGCCAGCAGCCCCGGGGCGGGATCTGGCTACACCTTC. V is TRBV7-2 and J is TRBJ1-2; D is perhaps TRBD1 (5 bases). CDR3 size: 13 residues. Per germline, CDR1 SGHTA and CDR2 FQGNSA. The V and J ends lost 5 bases and 7 bases respectively, with 14 bases between them.

The CDR3 coding sequence is TGTGCCAGTAGCCTTCGTCTGGGACTAGTAATAGATACGCAGTATTTT. Translating gives CASSLRLGLVIDTQYF. The chain uses TRBV19 and TRBJ2-3, with TRBD2 matching 8 bases. In germline, CDR1 is LNHDA, CDR2 SQIVND (reference sequence). The V segment lost 6 bases and the J segment 5 bases; nucleotides outside the gene matches: 13. The CDR3 loop spans 16 amino acids.

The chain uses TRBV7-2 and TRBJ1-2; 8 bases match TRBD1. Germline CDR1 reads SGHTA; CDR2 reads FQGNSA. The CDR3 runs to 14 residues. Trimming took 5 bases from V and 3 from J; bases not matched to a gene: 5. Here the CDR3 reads CASSQQGGDYGYTF. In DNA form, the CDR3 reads TGTGCCAGCAGCCAACAGGGGGGCGACTATGGCTACACCTTC. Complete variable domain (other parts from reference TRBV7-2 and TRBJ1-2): GAGVSQSPSNKVTEKGKDVELRCDPISGHTALYWYRQSLGQGLEFLIYFQGNSAPDKSGLPSDRFSAERTGGSVSTLTIQRTQQEDSAVYLCASSQQGGDYGYTFGSGTRLTVV.

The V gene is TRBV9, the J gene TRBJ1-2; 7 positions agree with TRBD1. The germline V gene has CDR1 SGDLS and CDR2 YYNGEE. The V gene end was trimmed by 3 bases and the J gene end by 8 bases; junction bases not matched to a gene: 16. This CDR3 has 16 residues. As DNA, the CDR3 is TGTGCCAGCAGCGCCTCCGGGACAGCAAAAATCGGCGGCTACACCTTC. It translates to CASSASGTAKIGGYTF.

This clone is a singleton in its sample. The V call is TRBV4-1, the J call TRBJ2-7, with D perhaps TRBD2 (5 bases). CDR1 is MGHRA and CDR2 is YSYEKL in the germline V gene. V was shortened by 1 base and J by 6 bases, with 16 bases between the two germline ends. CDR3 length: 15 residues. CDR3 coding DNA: TGCGCCAGCAGCCAAGGCCTGAGGGAACTCGGCGAGCAGTACTTC. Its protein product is CASSQGLRELGEQYF.